A selection of T cell receptor beta chains follows, all from one sample in a study of T cells in Graves' hyperthyroidism and ophthalmopathy. TCRdb reprocessed the multiplex PCR reads via MiXCR and lists one record per CDR3 protein. Among roughly 550,000 distinct CDR3 sequences listed, about 16% were seen once. Source material: blood. The receptor source for this set is a woman in her twenties or thirties with Graves' ophthalmopathy. The CDR3 runs from the conserved cysteine through the conserved F or W.

v_gene,len,CDR3aa
TRBV19,14,CASSMDPTAGELFF
TRBV30,16,CAWSPGLAGGTDTQYF
TRBV20-1,14,CSASTRGRIDGYTF
TRBV28,14,CASVGGQGNQPQHF
TRBV7-8,16,CASSLVTSVGGETQYF
TRBV24-1,14,CATSDRQGQETQYF
TRBV28,15,CASSLAGDDSYEQYF
TRBV5-5,14,CASSLEAGPGELFF
TRBV27,13,CASRPDGFYGYTF
TRBV6-1,13,CASSAGSDQPQHF
TRBV3-1,13,CASSPYHQDEQYF
TRBV11-2,15,CASSLWGRGQYEQYF
TRBV19,14,CASSTQGRSYEQYF
TRBV2,14,CASSEEVVSETQYF
TRBV11-1,15,CASSWGQRYTGELFF
TRBV6-2/TRBV6-3,15,CASSGGDRADYGYTF
TRBV20-1,13,CSASGLATYEQYF
TRBV7-8,14,CASASSSRNTEAFF
TRBV28,16,CASSPRGGASNQPQHF
TRBV6-1,16,CASSRWARSSYNEQFF
TRBV7-2,14,CASSYGLADNEQFF
TRBV9,17,CASSPPLWGQGADEQYF
TRBV19,14,CASSTGYRTGELFF
TRBV30,16,CAWSWTGPSTSDGYTF